These 10 T cell receptor beta chains came from one sample sequenced in a study of T cells expressing NK-cell markers. TCRdb reworked the 5' RACE reads into one entry per CDR3 protein, no DNA. This table holds some 500,000 distinct CDR3 sequences. The sequenced sample consisted of blood T cells: a sorted CD56 or NKG2C T cell subset, CD4+ or CD8+ T cells, or bulk PBMC T cells (not recorded which). The receptors derive from a woman in her forties or fifties in good health.

This rearrangement joins TRBV6-6 to TRBJ2-3; TCRdb proposes TRBD1, but this gene call is untestable without DNA. The CDR3 has 17 residues. CDR1 is MNHNY and CDR2 is SVGAGI in the germline V gene (reference sequence). CDR3 sequence: CASSYSTRAGGTDTQYF.

The genes are TRBV5-1 and TRBJ2-3; TCRdb's D call, TRBD2, is unchecked because there is no DNA. Germline V gene sequence: CDR1 SGHRS, CDR2 YFSETQ. The CDR3 is 17 residues long. The CDR3 loop is CASSFEPTSGSINTQYF.

This chain joins TRBV5-1 and TRBJ2-1. CDR3 length: 14 amino acids. Germline lookup yields CDR1 SGHRS and CDR2 YFSETQ. The CDR3 sequence is CASSFGLSPNEQFF.

The rearrangement links TRBV20-1 to TRBJ1-5. Germline V lookup: CDR1 DFQATT, CDR2 SNEGSKA (reference sequence). The CDR3 has 15 amino acids. CDR3 loop: CSARNSETSNQPQHF.

The chain has TRBV5-1 and TRBJ2-3; TCRdb designates TRBD1, a call that cannot be tested without DNA. This CDR3 is 14 amino acids long. Germline values: CDR1 SGHRS, CDR2 YFSETQ. CDR3 in amino acids: CASSLGQRTDTQYF.

This sequence joins TRBV23-1 and TRBJ2-3; no DNA is available, so the TRBD1 call from TCRdb remains unchecked. Being an ORF, TRBV23-1 has a function that is uncertain. The CDR3 covers 16 residues. The CDR3 is CASSPPGDRGTDTQYF.

The chain employs TRBV4-1 and TRBJ2-5; TCRdb gives TRBD1 as the D gene, but with no DNA this cannot be confirmed. Germline V lookup: CDR1 MGHRA, CDR2 YSYEKL. CDR3 length equals 15 residues. The CDR3 region is CASRFEGHSQETQYF.

This chain connects TRBV10-2 to TRBJ1-1. This CDR3 is built from 11 residues. The V gene's germline CDR1 is WSHSY and CDR2 SAAADI. The CDR3 loop is CASGLYTEAFF.

This chain's CDR3 is CSASLMFHGGYGYTF. V and J are TRBV20-1 and TRBJ1-2. Germline V gene sequence: CDR1 DFQATT, CDR2 SNEGSKA (reference sequence). This CDR3 has 15 residues.

The rearrangement uses TRBV20-1 and TRBJ2-1; TCRdb outputs TRBD1, but without DNA this stays unchecked. CDR3 length equals 15 residues. Germline CDR1 DFQATT, CDR2 SNEGSKA (reference sequence). CDR3: CSARPQDPPFDEQFF.